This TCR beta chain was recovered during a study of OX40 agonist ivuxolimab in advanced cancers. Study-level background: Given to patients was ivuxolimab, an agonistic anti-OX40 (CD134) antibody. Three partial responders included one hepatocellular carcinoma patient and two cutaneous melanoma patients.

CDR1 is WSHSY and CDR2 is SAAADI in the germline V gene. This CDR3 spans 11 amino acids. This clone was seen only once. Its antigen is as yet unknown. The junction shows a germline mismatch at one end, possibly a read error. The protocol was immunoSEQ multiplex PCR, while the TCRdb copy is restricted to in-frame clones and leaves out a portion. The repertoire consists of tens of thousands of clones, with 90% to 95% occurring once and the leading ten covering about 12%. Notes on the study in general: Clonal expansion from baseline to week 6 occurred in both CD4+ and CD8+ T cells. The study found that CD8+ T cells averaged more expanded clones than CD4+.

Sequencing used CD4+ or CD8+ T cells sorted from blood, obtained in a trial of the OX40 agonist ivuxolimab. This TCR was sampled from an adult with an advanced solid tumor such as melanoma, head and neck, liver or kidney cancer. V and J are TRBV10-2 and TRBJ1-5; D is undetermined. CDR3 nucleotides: TGCGCCAGCAGTGATAATCAGGCCCAGCATTTT. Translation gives CASSDNQAQHF.